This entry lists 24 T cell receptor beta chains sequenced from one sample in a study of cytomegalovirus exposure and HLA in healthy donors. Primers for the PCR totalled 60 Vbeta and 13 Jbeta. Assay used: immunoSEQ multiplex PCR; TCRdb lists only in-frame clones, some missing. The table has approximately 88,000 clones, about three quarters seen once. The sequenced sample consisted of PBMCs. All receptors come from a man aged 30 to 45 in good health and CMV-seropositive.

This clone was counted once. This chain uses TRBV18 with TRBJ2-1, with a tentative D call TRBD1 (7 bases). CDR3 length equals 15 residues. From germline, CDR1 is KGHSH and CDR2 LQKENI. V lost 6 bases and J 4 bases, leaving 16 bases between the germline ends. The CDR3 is CASSSGQEGYNEQFF. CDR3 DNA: TGTGCCAGCTCGTCTGGACAGGAGGGATACAATGAGCAGTTCTTC.

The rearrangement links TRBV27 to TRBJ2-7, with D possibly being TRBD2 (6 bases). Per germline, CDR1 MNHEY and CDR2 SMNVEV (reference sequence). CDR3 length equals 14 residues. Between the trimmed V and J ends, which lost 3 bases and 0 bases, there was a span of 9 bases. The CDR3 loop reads CASSFAGSSYEQYF. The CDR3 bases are TGTGCCAGCAGTTTCGCGGGGAGCTCCTACGAGCAGTACTTC.

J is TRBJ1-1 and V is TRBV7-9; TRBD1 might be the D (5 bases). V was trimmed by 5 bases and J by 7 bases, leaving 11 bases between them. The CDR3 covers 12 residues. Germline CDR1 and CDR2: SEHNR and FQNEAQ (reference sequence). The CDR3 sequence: CASSRGGVEAFF. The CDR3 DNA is TGTGCCAGCAGCCGTGGGGGGGTTGAAGCTTTCTTT.

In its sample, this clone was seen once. The CDR3 is CASSPPTGKATNEKLFF. The CDR3 DNA sequence: TGTGCCAGCTCACCACCGACAGGGAAGGCAACTAATGAAAAACTGTTTTTT. The chain recombines TRBV18 with TRBJ1-4; TRBD1 agrees at 7 bases. The V gene end was trimmed by 0 bases and the J gene end by 0 bases; junction bases not matched to a gene: 4. This CDR3 is 17 amino acids long. CDR1 KGHSH and CDR2 LQKENI come from the germline V gene.

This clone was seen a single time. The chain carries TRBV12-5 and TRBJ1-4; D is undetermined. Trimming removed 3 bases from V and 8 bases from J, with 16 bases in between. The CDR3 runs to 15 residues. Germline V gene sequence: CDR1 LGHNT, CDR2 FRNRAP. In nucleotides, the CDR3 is TGTGCTAGTGGTTTCCCCTGGGAGGGAGGGGAAAAACTGTTTTTT. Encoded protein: CASGFPWEGGEKLFF.

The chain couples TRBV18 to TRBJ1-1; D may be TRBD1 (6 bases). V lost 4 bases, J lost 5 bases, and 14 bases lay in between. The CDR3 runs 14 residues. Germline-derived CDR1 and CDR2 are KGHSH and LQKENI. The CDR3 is CASSLQGVSTEAFF. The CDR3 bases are TGTGCCAGCTCACTACAGGGAGTGTCAACTGAAGCTTTCTTT.

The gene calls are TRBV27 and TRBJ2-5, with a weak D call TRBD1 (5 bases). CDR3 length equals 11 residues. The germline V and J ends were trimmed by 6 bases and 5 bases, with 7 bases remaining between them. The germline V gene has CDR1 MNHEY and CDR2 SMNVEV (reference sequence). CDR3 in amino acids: CASSKGETQYF. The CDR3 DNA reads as TGTGCCAGCAGCAAGGGGGAGACCCAGTACTTC.

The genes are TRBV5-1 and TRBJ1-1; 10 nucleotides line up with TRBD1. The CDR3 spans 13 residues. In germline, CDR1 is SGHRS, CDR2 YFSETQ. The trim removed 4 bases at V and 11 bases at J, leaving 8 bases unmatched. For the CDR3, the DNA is TGCGCCAGCAGCCAAGACAGGGGGCAGACGGCTTTCTTT. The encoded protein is CASSQDRGQTAFF.

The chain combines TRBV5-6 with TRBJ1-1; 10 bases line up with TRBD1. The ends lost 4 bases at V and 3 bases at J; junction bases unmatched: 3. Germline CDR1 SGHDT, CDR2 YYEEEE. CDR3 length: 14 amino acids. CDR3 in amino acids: CASSRGTGDTEAFF. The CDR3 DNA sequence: TGTGCCAGCAGCCGCGGGACAGGGGACACTGAAGCTTTCTTT.

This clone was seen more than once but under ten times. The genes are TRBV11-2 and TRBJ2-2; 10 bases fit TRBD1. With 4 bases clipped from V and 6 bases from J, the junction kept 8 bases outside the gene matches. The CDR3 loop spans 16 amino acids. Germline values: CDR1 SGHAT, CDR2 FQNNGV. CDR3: CASSSGTGVRAGELFF. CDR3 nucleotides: TGTGCCAGCAGCTCCGGGACAGGGGTGAGGGCCGGGGAGCTGTTTTTT.

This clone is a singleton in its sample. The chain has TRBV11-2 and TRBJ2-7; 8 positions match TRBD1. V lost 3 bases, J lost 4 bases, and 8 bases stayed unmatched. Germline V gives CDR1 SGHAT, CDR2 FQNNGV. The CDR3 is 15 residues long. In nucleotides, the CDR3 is TGTGCCAGCAGCTTCGGGACAGGACCTAATTACGAGCAGTACTTC. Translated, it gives CASSFGTGPNYEQYF.

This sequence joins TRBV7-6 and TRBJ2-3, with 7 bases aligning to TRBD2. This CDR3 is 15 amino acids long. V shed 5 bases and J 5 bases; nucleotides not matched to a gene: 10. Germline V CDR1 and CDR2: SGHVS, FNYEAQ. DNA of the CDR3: TGTGCCAGCAGCACCACTGGCGGGGGAGGAGATACGCAGTATTTT. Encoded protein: CASSTTGGGGDTQYF.

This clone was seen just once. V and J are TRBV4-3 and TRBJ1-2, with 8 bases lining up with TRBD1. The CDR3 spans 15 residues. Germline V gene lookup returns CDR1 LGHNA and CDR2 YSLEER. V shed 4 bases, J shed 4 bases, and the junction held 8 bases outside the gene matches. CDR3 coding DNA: TGCGCCAGCAGCCGTTCGGACAGGGTCGTCTATGGCTACACCTTC. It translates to CASSRSDRVVYGYTF.

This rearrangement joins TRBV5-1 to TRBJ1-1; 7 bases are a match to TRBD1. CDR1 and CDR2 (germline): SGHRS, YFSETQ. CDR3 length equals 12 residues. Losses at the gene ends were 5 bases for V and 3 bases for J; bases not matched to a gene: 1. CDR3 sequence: CASRQGYTEAFF. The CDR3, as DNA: TGCGCCAGCAGACAGGGGTACACTGAAGCTTTCTTT.

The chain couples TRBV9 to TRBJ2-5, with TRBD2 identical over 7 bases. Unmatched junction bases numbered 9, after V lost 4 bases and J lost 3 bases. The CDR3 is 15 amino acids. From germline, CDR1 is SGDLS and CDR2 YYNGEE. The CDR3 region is CASSSGGGNKETQYF. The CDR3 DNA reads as TGTGCCAGCAGCTCCGGCGGGGGAAATAAAGAGACCCAGTACTTC.

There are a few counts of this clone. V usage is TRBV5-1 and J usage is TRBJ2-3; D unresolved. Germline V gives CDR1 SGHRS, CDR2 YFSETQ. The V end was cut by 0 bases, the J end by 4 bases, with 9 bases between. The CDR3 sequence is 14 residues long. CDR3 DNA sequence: TGCGCCAGCAGCTTGGACCGGGTAGCAGATACGCAGTATTTT. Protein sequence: CASSLDRVADTQYF.

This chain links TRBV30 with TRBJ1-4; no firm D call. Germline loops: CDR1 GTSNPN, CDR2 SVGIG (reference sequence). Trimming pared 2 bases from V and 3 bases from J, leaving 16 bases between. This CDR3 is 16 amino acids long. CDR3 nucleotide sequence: TGTGCCTGGAGTAAAGCCAGCGACCTTGCTAATGAAAAACTGTTTTTT. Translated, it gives CAWSKASDLANEKLFF.

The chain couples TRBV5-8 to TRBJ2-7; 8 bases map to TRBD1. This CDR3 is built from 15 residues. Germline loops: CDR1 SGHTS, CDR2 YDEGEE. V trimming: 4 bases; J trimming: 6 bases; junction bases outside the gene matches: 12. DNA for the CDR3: TGTGCCAGCAGCCCCCTCGGACAGGGTGGGGGCGAGCAGTACTTC. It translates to CASSPLGQGGGEQYF.

The CDR3 sequence: CASSLAGQATQYF. CDR3 nucleotides: TGTGCCAGCAGCTTAGCCGGACAGGCGACCCAGTACTTC. The chain combines TRBV11-1 with TRBJ2-5, with TRBD1 matching over 7 bases. J lost 7 bases, V lost 0 bases, and 2 bases had no gene match. Germline CDR1 SGHAT, CDR2 FQDESV (reference sequence). The CDR3 has 13 amino acids. The variable domain in full, completed from reference TRBV11-1 and TRBJ2-5, reads EAEVAQSPRYKITEKSQAVAFWCDPISGHATLYWYRQILGQGPELLVQFQDESVVDDSQLPKDRFSAERLKGVDSTLKIQPAELGDSAMYLCASSLAGQATQYFGPGTRLLVL.

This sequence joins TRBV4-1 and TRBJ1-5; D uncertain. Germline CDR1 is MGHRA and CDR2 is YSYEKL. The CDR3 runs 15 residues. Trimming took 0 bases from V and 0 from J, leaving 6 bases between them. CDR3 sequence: CASSQDWPSNQPQHF. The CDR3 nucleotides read TGCGCCAGCAGCCAAGATTGGCCTAGCAATCAGCCCCAGCATTTT.

The CDR3 nucleotides read TGTGCCAGCAGCCGGTGGGGGATAGCGGGGGGCACAGATACGCAGTATTTT. This gives the protein CASSRWGIAGGTDTQYF. This sequence joins TRBV7-9 and TRBJ2-3, with 9 bases fitting TRBD2. Germline lookup yields CDR1 SEHNR and CDR2 FQNEAQ (reference sequence). This CDR3 is built from 17 residues. Losses at the gene ends were 5 bases for V and 1 base for J; bases not matched to a gene: 10.

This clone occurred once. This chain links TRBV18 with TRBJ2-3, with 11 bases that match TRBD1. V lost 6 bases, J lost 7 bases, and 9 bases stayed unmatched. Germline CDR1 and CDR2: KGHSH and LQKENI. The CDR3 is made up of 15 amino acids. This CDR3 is CASSRDRGFMNTQYF. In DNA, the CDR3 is TGTGCCAGCTCCCGGGACAGGGGGTTCATGAATACGCAGTATTTT.

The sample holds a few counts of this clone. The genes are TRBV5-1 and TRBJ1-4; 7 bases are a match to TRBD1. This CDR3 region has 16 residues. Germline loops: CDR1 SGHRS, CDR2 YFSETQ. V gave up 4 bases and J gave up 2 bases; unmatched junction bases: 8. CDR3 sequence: CASSSLPGQTNEKLFF. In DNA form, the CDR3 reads TGCGCCAGCAGCAGTCTACCGGGACAGACTAATGAAAAACTGTTTTTT.

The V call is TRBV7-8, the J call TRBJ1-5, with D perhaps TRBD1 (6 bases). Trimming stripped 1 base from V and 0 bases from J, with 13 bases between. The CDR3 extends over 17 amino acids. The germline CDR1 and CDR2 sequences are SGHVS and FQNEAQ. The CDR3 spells CASSLVGGGSSNQPQHF. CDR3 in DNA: TGTGCCAGCAGCTTAGTAGGTGGGGGCTCTAGCAATCAGCCCCAGCATTTT.